A single sample is the source of the 23 T cell receptor beta chains below, sequenced in a study of blood T cell repertoires in COVID-19. Sequencing used immunoSEQ multiplex PCR; TCRdb keeps in-frame clones, though not all of them. Among about 130,000 clones listed, around 73% were seen once. Input material: peripheral blood. These receptors were obtained from a man aged 55 to 70 who had recovered from COVID-19.

J is TRBJ2-3 and V is TRBV7-3, with TRBD2 matching 8 bases. The CDR3 totals 15 residues. Germline V gives CDR1 SGHTA, CDR2 FQGTGA. Trimming cost V 3 bases and J 2 bases; bases outside gene matches: 4. CDR3 sequence (DNA): TGTGCCAGCAGCTTTAGCGGGGTTACCACAGATACGCAGTATTTT. It yields the protein CASSFSGVTTDTQYF.

Here the CDR3 reads CASSYGGYSNQPQHF. The CDR3 nucleotides read TGTGCCAGCAGTTACGGGGGGTATAGCAATCAGCCCCAGCATTTT. J is TRBJ1-5 and V is TRBV6-5; D possibly corresponds to TRBD1 (5 bases). This CDR3 comprises 15 residues. V lost 2 bases and J lost 0, with 8 bases in between. Germline V gene sequence: CDR1 MNHEY, CDR2 SVGAGI.

This clone has a single count. This sequence joins TRBV2 and TRBJ2-7; weak D call: TRBD2 (5 bases). V was cut by 4 bases and J by 2 bases, with 9 bases left in between. This CDR3 region has 13 residues. The V gene's germline CDR1 is SNHLY and CDR2 FYNNEI. Written as DNA, the CDR3 is TGTGCCAGCAGTGGTTGGACTCCCTACGAGCAGTACTTC. Its translation is CASSGWTPYEQYF.

The chain has TRBV5-4 and TRBJ1-2; 9 bases fit TRBD1. The CDR3 contains 15 residues. Germline V gene data show CDR1 as SGHNT and CDR2 as YYREEE (reference sequence). The trim removed 1 base at V and 7 bases at J, leaving 8 bases unmatched. The CDR3 region is CASSLSTGGPSGYTF. Written as DNA, the CDR3 is TGTGCCAGCAGCTTGTCGACAGGGGGTCCCTCTGGCTACACCTTC.

This chain joins TRBV30 and TRBJ2-5, with D possibly matching TRBD2 (6 bases). Trimming pared 0 bases from V and 6 bases from J, leaving 11 bases between. The CDR3 is 13 residues long. CDR1 and CDR2 from the germline V gene are GTSNPN and SVGIG (reference sequence). The CDR3, as DNA: TGTGCCTGGAGTGTAATCGGGGGACAGACCCAGTACTTC. Protein: CAWSVIGGQTQYF.

The chain links TRBV29-1 to TRBJ2-2, with 8 bases that match TRBD2. The CDR3 has 16 amino acids. Trimming took 6 bases from V and 2 from J; bases not matched to a gene: 11. CDR1 and CDR2 from the germline V gene are SQVTM and ANQGSEA. The DNA for the CDR3 is TGCAGCGTCCTTCGGGGGGGTAGCGATAACACCGGGGAGCTGTTTTTT. It is translated as CSVLRGGSDNTGELFF.

V is TRBV19 and J is TRBJ2-3; D remains ambiguous. CDR3 length equals 11 residues. Germline V CDR1 and CDR2: LNHDA, SQIVND (reference sequence). Trimming cost V 3 bases and J 4 bases, with 2 bases left between them. CDR3 region: CASSIADTQYF. CDR3 DNA: TGTGCCAGTAGTATCGCAGATACGCAGTATTTT.

The genes are TRBV29-1 and TRBJ2-1; the match to TRBD2 covers 7 bases. CDR3 length: 14 residues. Germline-derived CDR1 and CDR2 are SQVTM and ANQGSEA. With 6 bases clipped from V and 0 bases from J, the junction kept 5 bases outside the gene matches. CDR3 protein: CSVAGGTSYNEQFF. In DNA, the CDR3 is TGCAGCGTCGCCGGGGGGACCTCCTACAATGAGCAGTTCTTC.

The V gene is TRBV28, the J gene TRBJ2-5; 11 bases agree with TRBD1. The germline V gene encodes CDR1 MDHEN and CDR2 SYDVKM. The CDR3 has 16 residues. The J segment lost 1 base and the V segment lost 7 bases, leaving 8 bases of the junction unmatched. The chain's CDR3 is CASNTRTGGGQETQYF. In nucleotides, the CDR3 is TGTGCCAGCAACACACGGACAGGGGGCGGCCAAGAGACCCAGTACTTC. The entire variable domain, with the rest obtained from reference TRBV28 and TRBJ2-5, is as follows: DVKVTQSSRYLVKRTGEKVFLECVQDMDHENMFWYRQDPGLGLRLIYFSYDVKMKEKGDIPEGYSVSREKKERFSLILESASTNQTSMYLCASNTRTGGGQETQYFGPGTRLLVL.

This chain joins TRBV19 and TRBJ2-7; 12 nucleotides match TRBD1. Unmatched junction bases numbered 7, after V lost 5 bases and J lost 2 bases. Looked up from germline, CDR1 is LNHDA and CDR2 is SQIVND (reference sequence). The CDR3 length is 16 residues. The CDR3 sequence is CASSPGQGAEPYEQYF. CDR3 sequence (DNA): TGTGCCAGTAGTCCGGGACAGGGGGCCGAACCCTACGAGCAGTACTTC. The full variable domain, with the rest looked up from reference TRBV19 and TRBJ2-7, is DGGITQSPKYLFRKEGQNVTLSCEQNLNHDAMYWYRQDPGQGLRLIYYSQIVNDFQKGDIAEGYSVSREKKESFPLTVTSAQKNPTAFYLCASSPGQGAEPYEQYFGPGTRLTVT.

This chain connects TRBV6-5 to TRBJ1-5; 9 nucleotides line up with TRBD1. This CDR3 spans 12 amino acids. V gave up 8 bases and J gave up 7 bases; unmatched junction bases: 3. The germline V gene encodes CDR1 MNHEY and CDR2 SVGAGI. The CDR3 nucleotides read TGTGCCAGCGGACAGGGGCGGCAGCCCCAGCATTTT. The encoded protein is CASGQGRQPQHF.

The rearrangement links TRBV7-9 to TRBJ1-2; TRBD1 is a possible D gene (6 bases). Germline V gives CDR1 SEHNR, CDR2 FQNEAQ (reference sequence). There are 14 residues in the CDR3. The V end was cut by 3 bases, the J end by 8 bases, with 16 bases between. The CDR3 sequence: CASSFPGGQEGYTF. The CDR3, as DNA: TGTGCCAGCAGCTTCCCCGGGGGGCAGGAAGGCTACACCTTC. Full variable domain (missing parts from reference TRBV7-9 and TRBJ1-2): DTGVSQNPRHKITKRGQNVTFRCDPISEHNRLYWYRQTLGQGPEFLTYFQNEAQLEKSRLLSDRFSAERPKGSFSTLEIQRTEQGDSAMYLCASSFPGGQEGYTFGSGTRLTVV.

CDR3 sequence (DNA): TGTGCCAGCAGCCAAAGGACTAATGGGAAAGCCACCGGGGAGCTGTTTTTT. It codes for CASSQRTNGKATGELFF. V gene TRBV4-2 combines with J gene TRBJ2-2; perhaps TRBD2 as D (6 bases). The germline CDR1 and CDR2 sequences are LGHNA and YNFKEQ. V shed 2 bases and J shed 4 bases, with 17 bases lying between them. The CDR3 is 17 amino acids.

This clone was seen more than once but under ten times. This chain connects TRBV30 to TRBJ2-3; TRBD1 matches at 7 bases. The CDR3 runs to 12 residues. With V trimmed by 7 bases and J by 2 bases, 3 bases remained unmatched. From germline, CDR1 is GTSNPN and CDR2 SVGIG (reference sequence). The CDR3 here is CASRGNTDTQYF. Here the CDR3 DNA reads TGTGCCTCCAGGGGGAACACAGATACGCAGTATTTT.

This rearrangement joins TRBV6-5 to TRBJ2-7; 10 bases are shared with TRBD2. In germline, CDR1 is MNHEY, CDR2 SVGAGI. The length of the CDR3 is 14 residues. After removal of 10 bases from V and 5 bases from J, the junction contained 11 bases not matched to a gene. CDR3 amino acids: CATHPSGRTDEQYF. As DNA, the CDR3 is TGTGCCACCCATCCTAGCGGGAGAACCGACGAGCAGTACTTC.

The rearrangement uses TRBV7-9 and TRBJ1-1, with D unresolved. This CDR3 has 14 amino acids. With 3 bases removed from V and 5 bases from J, the gap between germline ends came to 13 bases. The germline V gene has CDR1 SEHNR and CDR2 FQNEAQ (reference sequence). CDR3 region: CASSLEIGITEAFF. The CDR3 nucleotides read TGTGCCAGCAGCTTGGAGATCGGGATTACTGAAGCTTTCTTT.

This clone was found once. The chain's CDR3 is CAWRPWDRGRETQYF. For the CDR3, the DNA is TGTGCCTGGAGACCGTGGGACAGGGGGCGGGAGACCCAGTACTTC. The rearrangement links TRBV30 to TRBJ2-5; 12 nucleotides match TRBD1. CDR1 GTSNPN and CDR2 SVGIG come from the germline V gene (reference sequence). Trimming at V came to 3 bases and at J to 5 bases, leaving 7 bases not matched to a gene. CDR3 length: 15 residues.

J is TRBJ2-3 and V is TRBV7-3; a weak D match, TRBD1 (5 bases). CDR1 SGHTA and CDR2 FQGTGA come from the germline V gene. The CDR3 extends over 14 amino acids. Trimming cost V 4 bases and J 4 bases, with 12 bases left between them. In DNA form, the CDR3 reads TGTGCCAGCAGCTCAGGGCTTGGCGCAGATACGCAGTATTTT. This codes for CASSSGLGADTQYF.

V usage is TRBV19 and J usage is TRBJ2-5, with 7 nucleotides matching TRBD1. The CDR3 has 13 amino acids. V lost 3 bases to trimming and J lost 2 bases; unmatched junction nucleotides: 0. The germline CDR1 and CDR2 sequences are LNHDA and SQIVND (reference sequence). In DNA, the CDR3 is TGTGCCAGTAGTATGGGACAGCAAGAGACCCAGTACTTC. Its protein product is CASSMGQQETQYF.

The chain recombines TRBV11-3 with TRBJ2-7; 8 positions match TRBD1. Germline V gene lookup returns CDR1 SGHNT and CDR2 YENEEA. The CDR3 is 13 amino acids. The junction had 10 bases not matched to a gene; V was cut back by 6 bases and J by 9 bases. CDR3 amino acids: CASSRETGEAQYF. CDR3 sequence (DNA): TGTGCCAGCAGTCGAGAGACAGGGGAGGCGCAGTACTTC.

CDR3 coding DNA: TGTGCCAGCAGGACTCGGGGGACAGGGCCCTACGAGCAGTACTTC. Its protein product is CASRTRGTGPYEQYF. V gene TRBV6-5 combines with J gene TRBJ2-7, with TRBD1 identical over 9 bases. The CDR3 has 15 residues. In germline, CDR1 is MNHEY, CDR2 SVGAGI. With 6 bases clipped from V and 2 bases from J, the junction kept 8 bases outside the gene matches.

This chain uses TRBV7-2 with TRBJ1-4; 10 nucleotides align to TRBD1. The CDR3 has 15 residues. Per the germline V gene, CDR1 is SGHTA and CDR2 is FQGNSA. V was clipped by 5 bases and J by 7 bases; unmatched bases: 7. The CDR3 nucleotides read TGTGCCAGCAGCCCACAGCGGGACAGGGGTGAAAAACTGTTTTTT. As protein: CASSPQRDRGEKLFF.

V is TRBV2 and J is TRBJ2-5; D gene ambiguous. CDR3 length: 12 amino acids. CDR1 SNHLY and CDR2 FYNNEI come from the germline V gene. Trimming left V 4 bases short and J 7 bases short, with 10 bases between. The CDR3 region has the DNA TGTGCCAGCAGTGTTGCACAGTCGACCCAGTACTTC. This sequence encodes CASSVAQSTQYF.